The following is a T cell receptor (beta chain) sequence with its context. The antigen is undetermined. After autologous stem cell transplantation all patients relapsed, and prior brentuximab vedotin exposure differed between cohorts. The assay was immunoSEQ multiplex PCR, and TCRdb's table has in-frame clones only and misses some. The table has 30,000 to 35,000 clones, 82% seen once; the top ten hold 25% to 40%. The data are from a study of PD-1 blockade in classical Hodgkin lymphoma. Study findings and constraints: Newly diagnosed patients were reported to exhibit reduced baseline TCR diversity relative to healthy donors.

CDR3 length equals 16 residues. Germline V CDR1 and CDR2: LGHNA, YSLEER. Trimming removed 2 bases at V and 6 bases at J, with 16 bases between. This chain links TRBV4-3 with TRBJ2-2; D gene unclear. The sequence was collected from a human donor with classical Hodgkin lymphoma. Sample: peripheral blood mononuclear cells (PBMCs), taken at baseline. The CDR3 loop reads CASSQNRAFRAGELFF. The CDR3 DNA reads TGCGCCAGCAGCCAAAACCGGGCCTTTCGGGCCGGGGAGCTGTTTTTT.